This record looks at one T cell receptor (beta chain) sequence and its context. This sample was included in a study of regulatory T cells in long-lasting Graves disease. To make TCR beta libraries, researchers used iRepertoire HTBI primers and Arm-PCR of CDR3 regions. TCRdb independently ran MiXCR on the multiplex PCR reads; one entry per CDR3 protein. The profile covers about 610,000 distinct CDR3 sequences, with roughly 16% appearing a single time and about 11% taken by the ten largest. CDR1 is ENHRY, CDR2 SYGVKD, per germline. The CDR3 runs to 13 residues. After removal of 8 bases from V and 5 bases from J, the junction contained 7 bases not matched to a gene. Regarding time point: newly diagnosed GD, antithyroid drugs for less than 3 months. Extracted PBMC RNA gave rise to the TCR library. These data also formed part of another study, on T cells in Graves' hyperthyroidism and ophthalmopathy.

This receptor was taken from a young man with Graves disease. This material consisted of peripheral blood mononuclear cells (PBMCs), taken at new diagnosis, from a patient treated with antithyroid drugs. V is TRBV10-3 and J is TRBJ2-5, with 8 bases matching TRBD1. The CDR3 sequence: CAISTGGRETQYF. In DNA form, the CDR3 reads TGTGCCATCTCTACAGGGGGGAGGGAGACCCAGTACTTC.